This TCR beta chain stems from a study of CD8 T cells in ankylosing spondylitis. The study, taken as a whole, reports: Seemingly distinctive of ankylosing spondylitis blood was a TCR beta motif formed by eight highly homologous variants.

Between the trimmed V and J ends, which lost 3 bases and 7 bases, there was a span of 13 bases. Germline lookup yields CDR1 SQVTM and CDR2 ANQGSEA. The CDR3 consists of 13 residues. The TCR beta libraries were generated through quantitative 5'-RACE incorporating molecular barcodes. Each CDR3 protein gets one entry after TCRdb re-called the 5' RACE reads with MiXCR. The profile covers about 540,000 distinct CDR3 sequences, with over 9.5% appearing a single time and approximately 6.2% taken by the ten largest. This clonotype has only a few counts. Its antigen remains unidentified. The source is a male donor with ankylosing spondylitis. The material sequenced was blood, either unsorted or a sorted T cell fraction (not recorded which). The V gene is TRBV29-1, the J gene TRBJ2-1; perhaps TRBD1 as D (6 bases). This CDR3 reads CSVEPTGGNEQFF. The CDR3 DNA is TGCAGCGTTGAGCCGACAGGTGGGAATGAGCAGTTCTTC.